The 24 T cell receptor beta chains presented below share a single source sample, sequenced in a study of T cells in localized non-small cell lung cancer (dated by TCRdb to the early 2020s). The receptor library was made with the immunoSEQ multiplex PCR assay. TCRdb took over this immuneACCESS table, retaining in-frame rearrangements with V and J assigned. Such tables are incomplete; in checked studies, under half of the missing clones stem from an unresolved V gene, and the remainder is unexplained. The sample profile shows around 15,000 clones; 85% to 90% of them were found once. 24% of the sample is held by the ten biggest clonotypes. The sample was peripheral blood, taken before any cancer treatment. These receptors were taken from an older female donor with stage I squamous cell lung carcinoma.

The V gene is TRBV4-1, the J gene TRBJ2-7; 9 bases fit TRBD2. CDR3 size: 16 residues. Germline-derived CDR1 and CDR2 are MGHRA and YSYEKL. Germline trimming cut 1 base from V and 1 base from J; bases unmatched to any gene: 5. The DNA for the CDR3 is TGCGCCAGCAGCCAAGTCGCGGGGGGGTTTTCCTACGAGCAGTACTTC. This sequence encodes CASSQVAGGFSYEQYF.

V gene TRBV6-1 combines with J gene TRBJ1-5; D is uncertain. CDR1 MNHNS and CDR2 SASEGT come from the germline V gene. The CDR3 loop spans 15 amino acids. Trimming removed 7 bases from V and 6 bases from J, with 19 bases in between. Written as DNA, the CDR3 is TGTGCCAGCAACCGGCGGGATGGGAGAGGTCAGCCCCAGCATTTT. Translating it yields CASNRRDGRGQPQHF.

The V gene is TRBV16, the J gene TRBJ2-1; no reliable D call. The CDR3 runs 16 residues. Trimming took off 6 bases at V and 0 bases at J, with 15 bases between the two ends. CDR1 is KGHSY and CDR2 is FQNENV in the germline V gene. The CDR3 here is CASSPRRISSYNEQFF. CDR3 DNA sequence: TGTGCCAGCAGTCCGAGGCGTATTAGCTCCTACAATGAGCAGTTCTTC.

The rearrangement joins TRBV5-4 to TRBJ2-3; 7 nucleotides agree with TRBD1. The CDR3 is made up of 16 amino acids. Germline CDR1 SGHNT, CDR2 YYREEE (reference sequence). The V segment lost 4 bases and the J segment 5 bases; nucleotides outside the gene matches: 13. The CDR3 region is CASSTHHRGVGDTQYF. CDR3 DNA: TGTGCCAGCAGCACCCACCACAGGGGCGTCGGAGATACGCAGTATTTT.

The chain couples TRBV7-2 to TRBJ2-1; 11 positions match TRBD2. From germline, CDR1 is SGHTA and CDR2 FQGNSA. This CDR3 is built from 15 residues. V gave up 5 bases and J gave up 6 bases; unmatched junction bases: 6. The CDR3 protein is CASSLTSGTGNEQFF. CDR3 coding DNA: TGTGCCAGCAGCCTGACTAGCGGGACGGGCAATGAGCAGTTCTTC.

This clone was counted between two and nine times. This chain uses TRBV4-3 with TRBJ2-7, with D possibly being TRBD1 (6 bases). The CDR3 contains 13 residues. The germline V gene encodes CDR1 LGHNA and CDR2 YSLEER. V gave up 0 bases and J gave up 7 bases, with 10 bases separating them. CDR3 sequence: CASSQDGTWEQYF. The CDR3 DNA reads TGCGCCAGCAGCCAAGATGGGACATGGGAGCAGTACTTC.

This clone was counted a single time. The chain has TRBV13 and TRBJ2-2; perhaps D is TRBD1 or TRBD2 (5 bases each). Germline CDR1 and CDR2: PRHDT and FYEKMQ (reference sequence). This CDR3 spans 16 amino acids. The ends were cut back, 5 bases at V and 2 bases at J, with 15 bases in the middle. The CDR3: CASSAPTADNTGELFF. CDR3 coding DNA: TGTGCCAGCAGCGCCCCGACAGCGGACAACACCGGGGAGCTGTTTTTT.

The V call is TRBV27, the J call TRBJ1-2, with 7 nucleotides matching TRBD1. The V gene end was trimmed by 2 bases and the J gene end by 5 bases; junction bases not matched to a gene: 8. Germline V gives CDR1 MNHEY, CDR2 SMNVEV (reference sequence). The CDR3 runs 15 residues. CDR3 protein: CASSLGRQGQYGYTF. The CDR3 DNA sequence: TGTGCCAGCAGTTTAGGGAGACAGGGCCAGTATGGCTACACCTTC.

The chain couples TRBV6-4 to TRBJ1-1; D call uncertain. The V end was cut by 2 bases, the J end by 0 bases, with 4 bases between. In germline, CDR1 is MRHNA, CDR2 SNTAGT. The CDR3 loop spans 13 amino acids. The CDR3 sequence is CASSDNMNTEAFF. The CDR3 nucleotides are TGTGCCAGCAGTGACAACATGAACACTGAAGCTTTCTTT.

The chain employs TRBV29-1 and TRBJ2-5, with 8 bases fitting TRBD2. This CDR3 comprises 15 residues. V shed 6 bases and J 5 bases; nucleotides not matched to a gene: 14. The germline V gene encodes CDR1 SQVTM and CDR2 ANQGSEA. CDR3 nucleotides: TGCAGCGTCGGAGACGGGGGGGCCTTACGGGAGACCCAGTACTTC. It encodes CSVGDGGALRETQYF.

The rearrangement links TRBV28 to TRBJ2-7; 8 nucleotides agree with TRBD2. In germline, CDR1 is MDHEN, CDR2 SYDVKM. The CDR3 runs to 15 residues. J was trimmed by 3 bases and V by 8 bases; bases with no gene match: 12. Written as DNA, the CDR3 is TGTGCCAGCGGAAGTCTGACTAGCGAAATCTACGAGCAGTACTTC. This gives the protein CASGSLTSEIYEQYF.

The rearrangement joins TRBV29-1 to TRBJ2-7; 10 nucleotides line up with TRBD1. The CDR3 runs 15 residues. V lost 7 bases to trimming and J lost 4 bases; unmatched junction nucleotides: 13. Germline lookup yields CDR1 SQVTM and CDR2 ANQGSEA. CDR3 coding DNA: TGCAGCGCATTACCCGGGACAGGGGAAATTTACGAGCAGTACTTC. Translated: CSALPGTGEIYEQYF.

This clone was observed a few times. The rearrangement uses TRBV29-1 and TRBJ2-7, with D perhaps TRBD2 (5 bases). The V and J ends lost 4 bases and 7 bases respectively, with 14 bases between them. Germline CDR1 SQVTM, CDR2 ANQGSEA. The CDR3 is made up of 12 amino acids. Here the CDR3 reads CSVGPATGEQYF. As DNA, the CDR3 is TGCAGCGTTGGTCCAGCCACGGGAGAGCAGTACTTC.

The chain combines TRBV10-3 with TRBJ2-2, with TRBD1 identical over 8 bases. Per germline, CDR1 ENHRY and CDR2 SYGVKD. This CDR3 is 15 amino acids long. With V trimmed by 3 bases and J by 4 bases, 4 bases remained unmatched. The CDR3 nucleotides read TGTGCCATCAGTGACCGACAGGGGCCCACCGGGGAGCTGTTTTTT. Protein sequence: CAISDRQGPTGELFF.

This chain joins TRBV7-9 and TRBJ2-1, with 10 positions matching TRBD1. This CDR3 is 16 amino acids long. Germline CDR1 and CDR2: SEHNR and FQNEAQ (reference sequence). V shed 2 bases, J shed 5 bases, and the junction held 6 bases outside the gene matches. CDR3 DNA sequence: TGTGCCAGCAGCTTACCCGGACAGGGGGTAAACAATGAGCAGTTCTTC. Its translation is CASSLPGQGVNNEQFF.

The CDR3 is CASTGLAGEQFF. The DNA of the CDR3 is TGTGCCAGCACCGGACTAGCCGGGGAGCAGTTCTTC. The J gene is TRBJ2-1, the V gene TRBV2, with 8 positions matching TRBD2. In germline, CDR1 is SNHLY, CDR2 FYNNEI. Trimming at V came to 7 bases and at J to 10 bases, leaving 6 bases not matched to a gene. The CDR3 sequence is 12 residues long. Combining the CDR3 with reference TRBV2 and TRBJ2-1 gives the whole variable domain EPEVTQTPSHQVTQMGQEVILRCVPISNHLYFYWYRQILGQKVEFLVSFYNNEISEKSEIFDDQFSVERPDGSNFTLKIRSTKLEDSAMYFCASTGLAGEQFFGPGTRLTVL.

The V call is TRBV12-5, the J call TRBJ2-3; no reliable D call. CDR1 LGHNT and CDR2 FRNRAP come from the germline V gene. Trimming left V 0 bases short and J 10 bases short, with 8 bases between. The CDR3 is 12 amino acids. The CDR3 spells CASGLVVDAQYF. Here the CDR3 DNA reads TGTGCTAGTGGTTTGGTTGTGGATGCGCAGTATTTT.

The V and J genes are TRBV6-5 and TRBJ2-3; D call uncertain. CDR3 length: 14 amino acids. The germline V gene has CDR1 MNHEY and CDR2 SVGAGI. Trimming left V 0 bases short and J 8 bases short, with 12 bases between. CDR3 residues: CASSYSNPRRTQYF. The CDR3 nucleotides are TGTGCCAGCAGTTACTCGAATCCACGCCGTACGCAGTATTTT.

This clone has only a few counts. The genes are TRBV10-1 and TRBJ2-1; D might be TRBD2 (6 bases). V was pared by 4 bases and J by 0 bases, with 7 bases between. Germline CDR1 is WNHNN and CDR2 is SYGVQD (reference sequence). The length of the CDR3 is 14 residues. CDR3 sequence reads: CASSGGVSYNEQFF. CDR3 nucleotides: TGCGCCAGCAGTGGGGGGGTCTCCTACAATGAGCAGTTCTTC.

V is TRBV30 and J is TRBJ2-1; TRBD2 matches at 9 bases. V was pared by 0 bases and J by 2 bases, with 2 bases of the junction left unmatched. CDR3 length equals 15 residues. Germline V CDR1 and CDR2: GTSNPN, SVGIG (reference sequence). CDR3 nucleotides: TGTGCCTGGAGTGTCGCGGGAGGGGCCTACAATGAGCAGTTCTTC. It encodes CAWSVAGGAYNEQFF.

This rearrangement joins TRBV9 to TRBJ2-1; no clear D gene. The CDR3 totals 15 residues. The V and J ends lost 0 bases and 5 bases respectively, with 12 bases between them. The germline V gene encodes CDR1 SGDLS and CDR2 YYNGEE. CDR3 bases: TGTGCCAGCAGCGTAGCTGGCGTCAGAAACAATGAGCAGTTCTTC. Protein sequence: CASSVAGVRNNEQFF.

This chain connects TRBV7-2 to TRBJ2-6, with a weak D call TRBD1 (6 bases). V shed 5 bases and J shed 0 bases, with 17 bases lying between them. This CDR3 comprises 18 residues. Germline assignment: CDR1 SGHTA and CDR2 FQGNSA. The CDR3 DNA follows: TGTGCCAGCAGCGGTGGTACCGGACAGTACTCTGGGGCCAACGTCCTGACTTTC. It specifies CASSGGTGQYSGANVLTF.

The rearrangement uses TRBV5-1 and TRBJ2-3, with 8 nucleotides matching TRBD2. This CDR3 comprises 14 residues. Trimming took 7 bases from V and 2 from J; bases not matched to a gene: 6. The germline CDR1 and CDR2 sequences are SGHRS and YFSETQ. DNA for the CDR3: TGCGCCAGCGGAACTAGCGGATACACAGATACGCAGTATTTT. Its translation is CASGTSGYTDTQYF.

The V and J genes are TRBV7-6 and TRBJ2-7, with D unresolved. CDR3 size: 12 residues. Trimming left V 1 base short and J 3 bases short, with 4 bases between. Germline lookup yields CDR1 SGHVS and CDR2 FNYEAQ. CDR3 DNA sequence: TGTGCCAGCAGCTTAGGGAGCTACGAGCAGTACTTC. It yields the protein CASSLGSYEQYF.